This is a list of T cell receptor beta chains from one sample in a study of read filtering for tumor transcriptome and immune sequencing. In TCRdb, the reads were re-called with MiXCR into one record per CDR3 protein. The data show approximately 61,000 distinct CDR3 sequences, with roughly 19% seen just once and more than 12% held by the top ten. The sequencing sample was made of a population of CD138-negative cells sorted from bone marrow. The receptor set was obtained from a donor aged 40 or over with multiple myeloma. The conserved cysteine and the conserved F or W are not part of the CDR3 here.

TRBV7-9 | ASSLATATNEKLF
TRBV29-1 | SVEVRQNTGELF
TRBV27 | ASSSSRGYGYGYT
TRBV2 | ASSLDQYNEQF
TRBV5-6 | ASSLEPRGYNEQF
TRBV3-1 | ATKDRDTEAF
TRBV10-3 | AISLTENTEAF
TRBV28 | ATGRGRIYAQY
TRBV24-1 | ATSLTLGTGGNTGELF
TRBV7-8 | ASSLVGGSGRSEQF
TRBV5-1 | ASSLNWGVRDGYT
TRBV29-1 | SVDGIYGYT
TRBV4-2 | ASSQAPHTGTASYEQY
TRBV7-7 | ASSLGTSGAQETQY
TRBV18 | ASSTGQPNTEAF
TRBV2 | ASSVSGTGELF
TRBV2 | ASGQNVNEQF
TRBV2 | ASRKQANEQF
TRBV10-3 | AISGQNQPQH
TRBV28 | ASSSGEPRGYT
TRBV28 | ASSLALPDRVGNQPQH
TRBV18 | ASSRDRVNSYEQY